The 5 T cell receptor beta chains reported below all come from one sample, sequenced in a study of T cell responses to AZD1222 COVID-19 vaccine. Method: immunoSEQ multiplex PCR; TCRdb's copy keeps in-frame clones and lacks some. The profile shows 140,000 or so clones, 80% to 95% of them singletons. This specimen consisted of peripheral blood, obtained 28 days after the second AZD1222 dose. Every receptor here comes from an adult who received the AZD1222 COVID-19 vaccine.

The rearrangement links TRBV6-6 to TRBJ1-2, with TRBD1 as a possible D gene (6 bases). Trimming removed 6 bases from V and 6 bases from J, with 8 bases in between. The CDR3 extends over 11 amino acids. Germline V CDR1 and CDR2: MNHNY, SVGAGI (reference sequence). The chain's CDR3 is CASSPGDGYTF. DNA for the CDR3: TGTGCCAGCAGCCCAGGGGATGGCTACACCTTC.

This sequence joins TRBV21-1 and TRBJ1-3. TRBV21-1 is a pseudogene segment. The CDR3 runs to 13 residues. The CDR3 spells CASGRGAGNTIYF. The CDR3 DNA sequence: TGTGCCAGCGGCAGGGGGGCTGGAAACACCATATATTTT.

The chain combines TRBV7-9 with TRBJ2-1; 10 bases map to TRBD1. This CDR3 has 15 residues. Germline V CDR1 and CDR2: SEHNR, FQNEAQ (reference sequence). Trimming at V came to 5 bases and at J to 8 bases, leaving 9 bases not matched to a gene. As DNA, the CDR3 is TGTGCCAGCAGCCAGGGACAGGGGTTATTCGATGAGCAGTTCTTC. Its translation is CASSQGQGLFDEQFF.

V usage is TRBV6-5 and J usage is TRBJ2-5; 7 bases are shared with TRBD1. Germline V gene lookup returns CDR1 MNHEY and CDR2 SVGAGI. This CDR3 comprises 15 residues. V trimming: 6 bases; J trimming: 5 bases; junction bases outside the gene matches: 12. CDR3 loop: CASRPDRETAETQYF. The CDR3 DNA reads as TGTGCCAGCAGACCCGACAGGGAAACCGCGGAGACCCAGTACTTC.

This chain uses TRBV9 with TRBJ2-3; D remains ambiguous. The germline V gene encodes CDR1 SGDLS and CDR2 YYNGEE. Trimming shortened V by 0 bases and J by 2 bases, and 10 bases separated the two germline ends. The CDR3 spans 15 residues. CDR3 amino acids: CASSVAPSATDTQYF. DNA of the CDR3: TGTGCCAGCAGCGTAGCTCCCAGCGCCACAGATACGCAGTATTTT.